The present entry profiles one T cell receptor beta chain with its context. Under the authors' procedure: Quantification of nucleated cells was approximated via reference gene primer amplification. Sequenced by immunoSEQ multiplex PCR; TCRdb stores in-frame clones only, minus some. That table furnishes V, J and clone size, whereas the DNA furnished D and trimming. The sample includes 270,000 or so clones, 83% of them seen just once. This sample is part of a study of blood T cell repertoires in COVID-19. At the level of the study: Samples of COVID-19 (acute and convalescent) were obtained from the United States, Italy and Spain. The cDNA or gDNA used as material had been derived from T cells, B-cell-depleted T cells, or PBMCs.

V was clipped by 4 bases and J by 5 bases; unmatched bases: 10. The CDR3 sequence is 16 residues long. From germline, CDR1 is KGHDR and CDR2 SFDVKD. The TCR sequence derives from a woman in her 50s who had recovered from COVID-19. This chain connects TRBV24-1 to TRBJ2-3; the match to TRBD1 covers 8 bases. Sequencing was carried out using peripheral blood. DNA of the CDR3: TGTGCCACCAGTGACCGACTGACAGGGGAACTAGATACGCAGTATTTT. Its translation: CATSDRLTGELDTQYF.